Shown below are 8 T cell receptor beta chains from a single sample sequenced in a study of T cell responses to AZD1222 COVID-19 vaccine. The assay was immunoSEQ multiplex PCR, and TCRdb's table has in-frame clones only and misses some. The table includes about 110,000 clones, roughly 85% detected once. The sequencing used peripheral blood, collected 28 days after the second AZD1222 dose. These receptors all come from an adult who received the AZD1222 COVID-19 vaccine.

This chain uses TRBV15 with TRBJ2-7; possibly TRBD2 for D (6 bases). The germline V gene has CDR1 LNHNV and CDR2 YYDKDF (reference sequence). With 5 bases removed from V and 4 bases from J, the gap between germline ends came to 18 bases. CDR3 length: 15 residues. Here the CDR3 reads CATSDRKRGGYEQYF. In DNA, the CDR3 is TGTGCCACCAGCGATCGAAAACGAGGAGGGTACGAGCAGTACTTC. The whole variable domain, filled in from reference TRBV15 and TRBJ2-7, reads DAMVIQNPRYQVTQFGKPVTLSCSQTLNHNVMYWYQQKSSQAPKLLFHYYDKDFNNEADTPDNFQSRRPNTSFCFLDIRSPGLGDTAMYLCATSDRKRGGYEQYFGPGTRLTVT.

The chain recombines TRBV7-2 with TRBJ2-7; 14 bases are shared with TRBD2. After removal of 3 bases from V and 3 bases from J, the junction contained 7 bases not matched to a gene. Germline assignment: CDR1 SGHTA and CDR2 FQGNSA. This CDR3 contains 17 residues. CDR3 DNA: TGTGCCAGCAGCTTCATGCGACTAGCGGGGGGGCTCTACGAGCAGTACTTC. Its protein product is CASSFMRLAGGLYEQYF. Looking up the rest from reference TRBV7-2 and TRBJ2-7 gives the full variable domain: GAGVSQSPSNKVTEKGKDVELRCDPISGHTALYWYRQSLGQGLEFLIYFQGNSAPDKSGLPSDRFSAERTGGSVSTLTIQRTQQEDSAVYLCASSFMRLAGGLYEQYFGPGTRLTVT.

This clone came up once. The chain combines TRBV6-5 with TRBJ1-1; D ambiguous. CDR1 is MNHEY, CDR2 SVGAGI, per germline. This CDR3 has 13 residues. With 6 bases removed from V and 4 bases from J, the gap between germline ends came to 12 bases. The DNA for the CDR3 is TGTGCCAGCAGCCCCGGGGAGGTCACTGAAGCTTTCTTT. Its translation: CASSPGEVTEAFF.

The genes are TRBV12-3 or TRBV12-4 and TRBJ1-4; perhaps TRBD1 as D (6 bases). Deletions cut 6 bases from V and 11 bases from J, with 13 bases between. This CDR3 comprises 12 residues. The CDR3 sequence is CASRRGGAKLFF. CDR3 sequence (DNA): TGTGCCAGCAGGCGGGGGGGGGCCAAACTGTTTTTT.

This clone showed up just once. Other DNA sequences within the sample encode an identical CDR3. This chain joins TRBV7-9 and TRBJ2-7; 8 nucleotides align to TRBD2. J was trimmed by 6 bases and V by 5 bases; bases with no gene match: 6. The CDR3 extends over 13 amino acids. Germline CDR1 reads SEHNR; CDR2 reads FQNEAQ (reference sequence). The CDR3 region is CASSPPGGGEQYF. The CDR3 DNA follows: TGTGCCAGCAGCCCCCCGGGAGGGGGCGAGCAGTACTTC.

The rearrangement links TRBV4-3 to TRBJ2-3, with 8 bases that match TRBD2. V shed 1 base and J 3 bases; nucleotides not matched to a gene: 12. From germline, CDR1 is LGHNA and CDR2 YSLEER. The CDR3 extends over 18 amino acids. CDR3 residues: CASSQGIVRGGLTDTQYF. The CDR3, as DNA: TGCGCCAGCAGCCAAGGAATAGTACGGGGGGGCCTAACAGATACGCAGTATTTT.

This chain joins TRBV5-1 and TRBJ1-4; TRBD1 matches 9 bases. V trimming: 3 bases; J trimming: 2 bases; junction bases outside the gene matches: 2. The germline V gene has CDR1 SGHRS and CDR2 YFSETQ. This CDR3 spans 15 amino acids. CDR3 DNA sequence: TGCGCCAGCAGCTCTACAGGGGGCACTAATGAAAAACTGTTTTTT. This codes for CASSSTGGTNEKLFF.

The gene calls are TRBV7-2 and TRBJ1-2; D remains unclear. The CDR3 has 13 amino acids. The germline V gene encodes CDR1 SGHTA and CDR2 FQGNSA. V was clipped by 4 bases and J by 8 bases, with 14 bases between them. For the CDR3, the DNA is TGTGCCAGCAGCTGGAGGATGGAGGAGGGCTACACCTTC. It specifies CASSWRMEEGYTF.